These T cell receptor beta chains were read from a single sample in a study of T cell responses to AZD1222 COVID-19 vaccine. Some clones are missing from TCRdb's copy, which holds only in-frame ones; the method was immunoSEQ multiplex PCR. The table lists 70,000 to 95,000 clones, approximately 88% of them singletons, with less than 5% in the top ten. The material was peripheral blood, obtained 28 days after the second AZD1222 dose. The receptor source for this set is an adult who received the AZD1222 COVID-19 vaccine. Each CDR3 is given with its conserved first and last residue. Each record gives: clone size, J gene, D gene, V gene, CDR3 protein, CDR3 DNA. The D gene is left open where the match is weak. Only some rows state a clone size, as once, few, many or a class for expanded clones.

>-|TRBJ2-1|TRBD2|TRBV2
CASRRLASYNEQFF
TGTGCCAGCCGGAGACTAGCGTCCTACAATGAGCAGTTCTTC
>-|TRBJ1-2|TRBD1|TRBV11-2
CASSPSGQVRVGYTF
TGTGCCAGCAGCCCAAGCGGACAGGTTCGCGTTGGCTACACCTTC
>-|TRBJ1-1|TRBD1|TRBV15
CATSRGGTANTEAFF
TGTGCCACCAGCAGAGGAGGGACAGCCAACACTGAAGCTTTCTTT
>-|TRBJ1-2|TRBD1|TRBV19
CASSPGQSRYGYTF
TGTGCCAGTAGTCCGGGACAGTCAAGGTATGGCTACACCTTC
>-|TRBJ1-2|TRBD1|TRBV7-6
CASSSGQGASGYTF
TGTGCCAGCAGCTCCGGACAGGGGGCGAGTGGCTACACCTTC
>few|TRBJ2-1|-|TRBV19
CASPQKFYNEQFF
TGTGCCAGTCCCCAAAAATTCTACAATGAGCAGTTCTTC
>-|TRBJ2-2|TRBD1|TRBV9
CASSVGDRSTGELFF
TGTGCCAGCAGCGTAGGGGACAGATCCACCGGGGAGCTGTTTTTT
>-|TRBJ2-1|-|TRBV29-1
CSVNPWPNEQFF
TGCAGCGTCAATCCGTGGCCCAATGAGCAGTTCTTC
>once|TRBJ1-5|-|TRBV27
CASSLKGGNQPQHF
TGTGCCAGCAGTTTAAAGGGGGGTAATCAGCCCCAGCATTTT
>-|TRBJ1-5|-|TRBV6-6
CASSPQGNQPQHF
TGTGCCAGCAGTCCCCAGGGCAATCAGCCCCAGCATTTT
>-|TRBJ1-1|TRBD1|TRBV18
CASSPTDREIGAFF
TGTGCCAGCTCACCGACAGACAGGGAAATAGGAGCTTTCTTT
>-|TRBJ1-5|TRBD1|TRBV7-9
CASSLSRDRNQPQHF
TGTGCCAGCAGCTTAAGCCGGGACAGAAATCAGCCCCAGCATTTT
>few|TRBJ2-1|TRBD1|TRBV3-1/TRBV3-2
CASSQDRSSYNEQFF
TGTGCCAGCAGCCAGGACAGGAGCTCCTACAATGAGCAGTTCTTC
>-|TRBJ1-1|-|TRBV28
CASGSSNTEAFF
TGTGCCAGTGGGTCTTCGAACACTGAAGCTTTCTTT
>-|TRBJ2-3|TRBD2|TRBV9
CASSVSGGNTDTQYF
TGTGCCAGCAGCGTATCCGGGGGGAACACAGATACGCAGTATTTT
>-|TRBJ1-2|-|TRBV19
CASKSQELNYGYTF
TGTGCCAGTAAATCGCAGGAGCTGAACTATGGCTACACCTTC
>-|TRBJ2-1|TRBD1|TRBV28
CASSSTGTGTYNEQFF
TGTGCCAGCAGTTCGACCGGGACAGGCACCTACAATGAGCAGTTCTTC
>-|TRBJ2-1|-|TRBV6-5
CASSLQVGEQFF
TGTGCCAGCAGCCTACAGGTCGGTGAGCAGTTCTTC
>once|TRBJ1-1|TRBD1|TRBV3-1/TRBV3-2
CASRTGTANTEAFF
TGTGCCAGCAGAACTGGGACAGCGAACACTGAAGCTTTCTTT
>-|TRBJ2-5|-|TRBV11-1
CASSLSFRGQETQYF
TGTGCCAGCAGCTTAAGCTTTAGGGGACAAGAGACCCAGTACTTC
>-|TRBJ2-3|-|TRBV6-5
CASSSLGGALGTQYF
TGTGCCAGCAGTTCCTTGGGGGGGGCCCTAGGAACGCAGTATTTT
>-|TRBJ1-1|-|TRBV7-8
CASSFAPKGTEAFF
TGTGCCAGCAGCTTTGCCCCGAAGGGCACTGAAGCTTTCTTT
>-|TRBJ2-1|-|TRBV6-8
CARGAGASYNEQFF
TGTGCCAGGGGGGCAGGGGCTTCCTACAATGAGCAGTTCTTC
>once|TRBJ1-4|-|TRBV2
CASSDLRGGEKLFF
TGTGCCAGCAGTGATTTACGGGGCGGTGAAAAACTGTTTTTT
>once|TRBJ1-2|-|TRBV6-5
CASSSTQENGYTF
TGTGCCAGCAGCTCAACACAGGAAAATGGCTACACCTTC
>-|TRBJ1-2|-|TRBV30
CAWMDYNLYTF
TGTGCCTGGATGGATTATAACCTCTACACCTTC
>-|TRBJ2-2|TRBD2|TRBV7-9
CASTLAGAANTGELFF
TGTGCCAGCACGTTAGCGGGGGCCGCTAACACCGGGGAGCTGTTTTTT
>few|TRBJ2-2|TRBD1|TRBV9
CASSRQGKTGELFF
TGTGCCAGCTCTAGACAGGGCAAGACCGGGGAGCTGTTTTTT